This record looks at one T cell receptor beta chain sequence and its context. Its specificity is unknown. The CDR3 sequence is 12 residues long. With 7 bases clipped from V and 7 bases from J, the junction kept 3 bases outside the gene matches. These data belong to a study of neurological immune-mediated disorders. General study findings and limits: Expansion of TCR clones was greatest in HTLV-1-associated myelopathy and smallest in multiple sclerosis, where it fell below that of healthy controls.

TCRdb processed the 5' RACE reads anew with MiXCR; each CDR3 protein has one entry. The table lists 30,000 to 40,000 distinct CDR3 sequences, 3% to 4% of them singletons. The chain links TRBV12-3 or TRBV12-4 to TRBJ1-5; 8 bases map to TRBD1. The source is a man aged 25 to 40 with multiple sclerosis. What was sequenced was PBMCs. The chain's CDR3 is CASMGQAQPQHF. In DNA, the CDR3 is TGTGCCAGCATGGGACAGGCCCAGCCCCAGCATTTT.